These T cell receptor beta chains were read from a single sample in a study of T cell repertoires in cytomegalovirus infection. No antigen has been identified for these receptors. MiXCR, applied by TCRdb to the reads, yields one record per CDR3 protein. The sample has some 200,000 distinct CDR3 sequences, about 39% seen once. Material: CD8+ T cells from cultured PBMCs, obtained from culture after CMV antigen stimulation. Every receptor here comes from a human donor in good health (CMV status not recorded). Some clones in this sample may be carry-over from other donors' samples. CDR3s include the opening cysteine and the closing phenylalanine or tryptophan. Each record gives: D gene, V gene, clone size, J gene, CDR3 protein, CDR3 DNA. A D gene is named only where the DNA matches it firmly. The listing skips clone size in some rows; elsewhere it reads once, few, many or a size class.

D gene: NA
V gene: TRBV11-2
clone size: few
J gene: TRBJ1-1
CDR3 protein: CASSLLLNGREAFF
CDR3 DNA: TGTGCCAGCAGCTTATTACTTAATGGGCGTGAAGCTTTCTTT

D gene: NA
V gene: TRBV7-8
clone size: many
J gene: TRBJ2-7
CDR3 protein: CASSLGSHYSYEQYF
CDR3 DNA: TGTGCCAGCAGCTTAGGCTCACACTACTCCTACGAGCAGTACTTC

D gene: NA
V gene: TRBV11-1
clone size: few
J gene: TRBJ1-1
CDR3 protein: CASSFDINTEAFF
CDR3 DNA: TGTGCCAGCAGCTTTGACATTAACACTGAAGCTTTCTTT

D gene: TRBD1
V gene: TRBV19
clone size: NA
J gene: TRBJ2-2
CDR3 protein: CASEDRGLTPGELFF
CDR3 DNA: TGTGCCAGTGAGGACAGGGGCCTTACCCCCGGGGAGCTGTTTTTT

D gene: NA
V gene: TRBV11-2
clone size: few
J gene: TRBJ1-2
CDR3 protein: CASSLEAGHYGYTF
CDR3 DNA: TGTGCCAGCAGCTTAGAGGCAGGGCACTATGGCTACACCTTC

D gene: TRBD2
V gene: TRBV20-1
clone size: NA
J gene: TRBJ2-3
CDR3 protein: CSARDRRLATDTQYF
CDR3 DNA: TGCAGTGCTAGAGATCGGCGACTAGCAACAGATACGCAGTATTTT

D gene: TRBD2
V gene: TRBV7-3
clone size: few
J gene: TRBJ2-2
CDR3 protein: CASSSPGLAGNTGELFF
CDR3 DNA: TGTGCCAGCAGCTCCCCGGGACTAGCGGGGAACACCGGGGAGCTGTTTTTT

D gene: NA
V gene: TRBV2
clone size: NA
J gene: TRBJ1-2
CDR3 protein: CASSEDRDNGYTF
CDR3 DNA: TGTGCCAGCAGTGAAGACAGGGATAATGGCTACACCTTC

D gene: TRBD2
V gene: TRBV4-1
clone size: many
J gene: TRBJ2-3
CDR3 protein: CASSSSPGTREGF
CDR3 DNA: TGCGCCAGCAGCTCCTCTCCCGGGACCCGGGAGGGGTTT

D gene: NA
V gene: TRBV7-9
clone size: few
J gene: TRBJ2-1
CDR3 protein: CASSLAIYNEQFF
CDR3 DNA: TGTGCCAGCAGCTTAGCAATCTACAATGAGCAGTTCTTC

D gene: NA
V gene: TRBV7-9
clone size: NA
J gene: TRBJ1-6
CDR3 protein: CASSLASASSYNSPLHF
CDR3 DNA: TGTGCCAGCAGCTTAGCTTCGGCAAGCTCCTATAATTCACCCCTCCACTTT

D gene: TRBD1
V gene: TRBV4-1
clone size: NA
J gene: TRBJ2-3
CDR3 protein: CASSHYRTGGRDTQYF
CDR3 DNA: TGCGCCAGCAGCCACTACCGGACAGGGGGCAGAGATACGCAGTATTTT

D gene: NA
V gene: TRBV2
clone size: NA
J gene: TRBJ1-1
CDR3 protein: CASSEGRGGNTEAFF
CDR3 DNA: TGTGCCAGCAGTGAAGGCAGGGGAGGGAACACTGAAGCTTTCTTT

D gene: TRBD2
V gene: TRBV7-9
clone size: few
J gene: TRBJ2-7
CDR3 protein: CASSPATSGSSYEQYF
CDR3 DNA: TGTGCCAGCAGCCCGGCGACTAGCGGGAGCTCCTACGAGCAGTACTTC

D gene: NA
V gene: TRBV27
clone size: NA
J gene: TRBJ2-7
CDR3 protein: CASSLNLRLASEQYF
CDR3 DNA: TGTGCCAGCAGTTTAAATCTACGGTTGGCTTCCGAGCAGTACTTC

D gene: NA
V gene: TRBV6-1
clone size: many
J gene: TRBJ1-5
CDR3 protein: CASIGTLVNQPQHF
CDR3 DNA: TGTGCCAGCATAGGGACACTCGTCAATCAGCCCCAGCATTTT

D gene: NA
V gene: TRBV7-2
clone size: few
J gene: TRBJ1-2
CDR3 protein: CASSAGNNYGYTF
CDR3 DNA: TGTGCCAGCAGCGCCGGTAATAACTATGGCTACACCTTC

D gene: TRBD2
V gene: TRBV28
clone size: NA
J gene: TRBJ2-1
CDR3 protein: CASSTTSGTYNEQFF
CDR3 DNA: TGTGCCAGCAGCACGACTAGCGGAACCTACAATGAGCAGTTCTTC

D gene: TRBD2
V gene: TRBV29-1
clone size: NA
J gene: TRBJ2-3
CDR3 protein: CSAVTSGTSGTDTQYF
CDR3 DNA: TGCAGCGCCGTGACGAGTGGGACTAGCGGCACAGATACGCAGTATTTT

D gene: TRBD2
V gene: TRBV7-3
clone size: few
J gene: TRBJ2-7
CDR3 protein: CASSLIAGVYEQYF
CDR3 DNA: TGTGCCAGCAGCTTAATAGCGGGAGTTTACGAGCAGTACTTC

D gene: NA
V gene: TRBV27
clone size: NA
J gene: TRBJ1-2
CDR3 protein: CASSLTGGAYYYTF
CDR3 DNA: TGTGCCAGCAGTTTAACTGGGGGCGCTTACTACTACACCTTC

D gene: TRBD1
V gene: TRBV2
clone size: few
J gene: TRBJ1-1
CDR3 protein: CASSQPRDSLPNTEAFF
CDR3 DNA: TGTGCCAGCAGTCAACCCCGGGACAGCTTGCCGAACACTGAAGCTTTCTTT

D gene: NA
V gene: TRBV7-9
clone size: few
J gene: TRBJ2-1
CDR3 protein: CASSHREVSYNEQFF
CDR3 DNA: TGTGCCAGCAGCCACAGGGAGGTCTCCTACAATGAGCAGTTCTTC

D gene: TRBD2
V gene: TRBV28
clone size: few
J gene: TRBJ2-2
CDR3 protein: CASRSALAVNTGELFF
CDR3 DNA: TGTGCCAGCAGATCCGCGCTAGCGGTGAACACCGGGGAGCTGTTTTTT

D gene: NA
V gene: TRBV9
clone size: NA
J gene: TRBJ2-1
CDR3 protein: CASSVGAGGVSYNEQFF
CDR3 DNA: TGTGCCAGCAGCGTAGGTGCGGGCGGAGTCTCCTACAATGAGCAGTTCTTC

D gene: TRBD2
V gene: TRBV6-2/TRBV6-3
clone size: few
J gene: TRBJ2-1
CDR3 protein: CASSYPRRVGGDPPYNEQFF
CDR3 DNA: TGTGCCAGCAGTTACCCGCGTCGGGTTGGGGGGGACCCCCCGTACAATGAGCAGTTCTTC

D gene: TRBD2
V gene: TRBV7-6
clone size: few
J gene: TRBJ2-4
CDR3 protein: CASNPSRLAKNIQYF
CDR3 DNA: TGTGCCAGCAACCCATCGAGACTAGCTAAAAACATTCAGTACTTC

D gene: TRBD1
V gene: TRBV29-1
clone size: NA
J gene: TRBJ1-2
CDR3 protein: CSVGTPGTAYGYTF
CDR3 DNA: TGCAGCGTTGGTACGCCTGGGACAGCTTATGGCTACACCTTC

D gene: NA
V gene: TRBV27
clone size: NA
J gene: TRBJ2-1
CDR3 protein: CASSLNRLYNEQFF
CDR3 DNA: TGTGCCAGCAGTTTAAACCGCTTATACAATGAGCAGTTCTTC

D gene: TRBD2
V gene: TRBV6-5
clone size: NA
J gene: TRBJ2-1
CDR3 protein: CASSYRLAGGNEQFF
CDR3 DNA: TGTGCCAGCAGTTACCGGCTAGCGGGGGGGAATGAGCAGTTCTTC

D gene: TRBD2
V gene: TRBV11-1
clone size: few
J gene: TRBJ2-7
CDR3 protein: CASSDGGGNYEQYF
CDR3 DNA: TGTGCCAGCAGCGATGGGGGAGGGAACTACGAGCAGTACTTC

D gene: NA
V gene: TRBV7-2
clone size: many
J gene: TRBJ2-1
CDR3 protein: CASSLVGETRINEQFF
CDR3 DNA: TGTGCCAGCAGCTTAGTGGGGGAGACTAGAATCAATGAGCAGTTCTTC

D gene: NA
V gene: TRBV7-2
clone size: many
J gene: TRBJ2-1
CDR3 protein: CASSFGVRNEQFF
CDR3 DNA: TGTGCCAGCAGCTTCGGAGTGAGGAATGAGCAGTTCTTC

D gene: TRBD1
V gene: TRBV9
clone size: once
J gene: TRBJ1-6
CDR3 protein: CASAGTDPRSPLHF
CDR3 DNA: TGTGCCAGCGCCGGGACAGACCCTAGATCACCCCTCCACTTT

D gene: NA
V gene: TRBV6-5
clone size: few
J gene: TRBJ2-1
CDR3 protein: CASSPPPKRNEQFF
CDR3 DNA: TGTGCCAGCAGTCCCCCTCCGAAGCGGAATGAGCAGTTCTTC

D gene: NA
V gene: TRBV11-3
clone size: few
J gene: TRBJ2-2
CDR3 protein: CASSPGGGTGELFF
CDR3 DNA: TGTGCCAGCAGCCCAGGAGGGGGCACCGGGGAGCTGTTTTTT

D gene: NA
V gene: TRBV7-2
clone size: few
J gene: TRBJ2-1
CDR3 protein: CASSLGMGRNEQFF
CDR3 DNA: TGTGCCAGCAGCTTAGGTATGGGTAGGAATGAGCAGTTCTTC

D gene: TRBD1
V gene: TRBV12-3/TRBV12-4
clone size: once
J gene: TRBJ2-4
CDR3 protein: CASSIQGAKNIQYF
CDR3 DNA: TGTGCCAGCAGCATACAGGGGGCCAAAAACATTCAGTACTTC

D gene: TRBD2
V gene: TRBV7-9
clone size: NA
J gene: TRBJ2-5
CDR3 protein: CASGLARGKETQYF
CDR3 DNA: TGTGCCAGCGGCTTAGCGCGGGGGAAAGAGACCCAGTACTTC

D gene: NA
V gene: TRBV5-4
clone size: NA
J gene: TRBJ2-5
CDR3 protein: CASSFTLAGETQYF
CDR3 DNA: TGTGCCAGCAGCTTTACACTAGCAGGAGAGACCCAGTACTTC

D gene: TRBD1
V gene: TRBV7-6
clone size: few
J gene: TRBJ1-1
CDR3 protein: CASSLEGGTGAWTEAFF
CDR3 DNA: TGTGCCAGCAGCTTAGAGGGTGGGACAGGGGCTTGGACTGAAGCTTTCTTT

D gene: NA
V gene: TRBV12-3/TRBV12-4
clone size: NA
J gene: TRBJ1-5
CDR3 protein: CASSLARGRERGNQPQHF
CDR3 DNA: TGTGCCAGCAGTTTAGCGCGCGGCAGGGAAAGGGGAAATCAGCCCCAGCATTTT

D gene: NA
V gene: TRBV28
clone size: few
J gene: TRBJ2-1
CDR3 protein: CASSLDIGEQFF
CDR3 DNA: TGTGCCAGCAGTTTAGATATCGGGGAGCAGTTCTTC

D gene: NA
V gene: TRBV12-3/TRBV12-4
clone size: NA
J gene: TRBJ1-5
CDR3 protein: CASSLAQDGVNQPQHF
CDR3 DNA: TGTGCCAGCAGTTTAGCGCAAGACGGAGTCAATCAGCCCCAGCATTTT

D gene: NA
V gene: TRBV7-9
clone size: NA
J gene: TRBJ2-5
CDR3 protein: CASSLPYEAETQYF
CDR3 DNA: TGTGCCAGCAGCCTACCCTACGAGGCGGAGACCCAGTACTTC

D gene: TRBD1
V gene: TRBV11-2
clone size: few
J gene: TRBJ1-1
CDR3 protein: CASSLVTGAGTEAFF
CDR3 DNA: TGTGCCAGCAGCTTAGTCACAGGGGCCGGGACTGAAGCTTTCTTT

D gene: NA
V gene: TRBV27
clone size: NA
J gene: TRBJ1-2
CDR3 protein: CASSPNLGGSYGYTF
CDR3 DNA: TGTGCCAGCAGTCCGAACCTGGGGGGAAGCTATGGCTACACCTTC

D gene: NA
V gene: TRBV24-1
clone size: NA
J gene: TRBJ1-1
CDR3 protein: CATRNSGETEAFF
CDR3 DNA: TGTGCCACCAGGAACTCGGGAGAAACTGAAGCTTTCTTT

D gene: TRBD2
V gene: TRBV5-6
clone size: NA
J gene: TRBJ2-7
CDR3 protein: CASTSMWDYTYEQYF
CDR3 DNA: TGTGCCAGCACCTCGATGTGGGACTATACCTACGAGCAGTACTTC

D gene: TRBD1
V gene: TRBV20-1
clone size: few
J gene: TRBJ1-1
CDR3 protein: CSARDRRQGASEAFF
CDR3 DNA: TGCAGTGCTAGAGATCGGAGACAGGGGGCGTCTGAAGCTTTCTTT

D gene: NA
V gene: TRBV4-2
clone size: NA
J gene: TRBJ2-4
CDR3 protein: CASSQGSEGWNIQYF
CDR3 DNA: TGTGCCAGCAGCCAAGGGTCGGAGGGGTGGAACATTCAGTACTTC

D gene: TRBD2
V gene: TRBV7-9
clone size: NA
J gene: TRBJ2-3
CDR3 protein: CASSYLAGVADTQYF
CDR3 DNA: TGTGCCAGCAGCTATTTAGCGGGAGTGGCAGATACGCAGTATTTT

D gene: NA
V gene: TRBV10-2
clone size: NA
J gene: TRBJ2-7
CDR3 protein: CASTDYGTTYEQYF
CDR3 DNA: TGCGCCAGCACCGACTACGGGACAACTTACGAGCAGTACTTC

D gene: NA
V gene: TRBV2
clone size: few
J gene: TRBJ2-1
CDR3 protein: CASSEAIGRDNEQFF
CDR3 DNA: TGTGCCAGCAGTGAAGCGATCGGCAGAGACAATGAGCAGTTCTTC

D gene: TRBD2
V gene: TRBV27
clone size: NA
J gene: TRBJ2-5
CDR3 protein: CASSFRPSGAEETQYF
CDR3 DNA: TGTGCCAGCAGTTTTCGGCCTAGCGGGGCCGAAGAGACCCAGTACTTC